Included here is one TCR beta chain sequence, with context. Some clones are missing from TCRdb's copy, which holds only in-frame ones; the method was immunoSEQ multiplex PCR. The profile covers 100,000 to 150,000 clones, with around 90% appearing a single time and about 9% taken by the ten largest. The sample belongs to a study of control samples from healthy donors and cancer patients. Germline lookup yields CDR1 MNHNS and CDR2 SASEGT. V was pared by 3 bases and J by 3 bases, with 12 bases between. The CDR3 runs 15 residues. The sequencing sample was made of blood. The sequence derives from a man younger than 35 in good health. V and J are TRBV6-1 and TRBJ1-5; TRBD1 is a possible D gene (6 bases). The CDR3 here is CASSDRGPFNQPQHF. For the CDR3, the DNA is TGTGCCAGCAGTGACAGGGGCCCCTTCAATCAGCCCCAGCATTTT.